Included here is one TCR beta chain sequence, with context. Its cognate antigen is unknown. The trim removed 5 bases at V and 0 bases at J, leaving 7 bases unmatched. The CDR3 sequence is 16 residues long. Per germline, CDR1 SGHDT and CDR2 YYEEEE. Every bulk PBMC sample received the same 350 ng of DNA. Method: immunoSEQ multiplex PCR; TCRdb's copy keeps in-frame clones and lacks some. This sample has about 14,000 clones; just over 85% occur once, and the top ten carry about 6.6%. This record belongs to a study of blood T cell dynamics during melanoma immunotherapy. Study summary: Patients with metastatic melanoma got pembrolizumab or nivolumab-ipilimumab as first-line care.

Whole-study results and caveats: It remained unknown if the driving T cell clones were melanoma-specific. Unlike progressors, later disease-control patients had W3 repertoires gaining clonality or diversity.

Stated time point: pre-treatment baseline. This specimen was blood, taken from a patient treated with checkpoint blockade. This receptor was identified in a human donor with melanoma. The V call is TRBV5-6, the J call TRBJ2-3, with TRBD2 identical over 9 bases. The CDR3 is CASSSLSGGSTDTQYF. The DNA for the CDR3 is TGTGCCAGCAGTTCGCTAAGCGGGGGGAGCACAGATACGCAGTATTTT.